This is a list of T cell receptor beta chains from one sample in a study of Graves' ophthalmopathy and Graves' hyperthyroidism. Via MiXCR, TCRdb re-called the multiplex PCR reads, giving one row per CDR3 protein. Of about 1.1 million distinct CDR3 sequences listed, about two fifths were seen once; the top ten hold more than 9.5%. What was sequenced was peripheral blood or thyroid tissue (not recorded which). The source of these receptors is an adult man with Graves' hyperthyroidism. Each CDR3 is given with its conserved first and last residue. Each record gives: V gene, clone size, J gene, D gene, CDR3 protein, CDR3 DNA. D genes are given only for firm matches. The size of a clone is reported for some rows only, either as once, few or many, or as a class for expanded clones.

TRBV20-1,NA,TRBJ1-6,TRBD1,CSARKTGSNSPLHF,TGCAGTGCTAGAAAGACAGGGAGTAATTCACCCCTCCACTTT
TRBV29-1,many,TRBJ1-4,NA,CSAYQGRGEKLFF,TGCAGCGCCTACCAGGGTAGGGGTGAAAAACTGTTTTTT
TRBV10-3,many,TRBJ1-5,NA,CAISPARGNSNQPQHF,TGTGCCATCAGCCCCGCCCGAGGGAATAGCAATCAGCCCCAGCATTTT
TRBV11-2,NA,TRBJ2-1,TRBD2,CASSLSLGTSGYNEQFF,TGTGCCAGCAGCTTATCATTAGGGACTAGCGGATACAATGAGCAGTTCTTC
TRBV5-1,many,TRBJ1-6,TRBD1,CASSLDQGAKFNSPLHF,TGCGCCAGCAGCTTGGATCAGGGGGCGAAGTTTAATTCACCCCTCCACTTT
TRBV7-2,NA,TRBJ2-7,TRBD1,CASTPFRSGTGRQYEQYF,TGTGCCAGCACCCCCTTTCGATCCGGGACAGGGAGGCAGTACGAGCAGTACTTC
TRBV19,many,TRBJ2-2,TRBD2,CASSPGVAGGTGELFF,TGTGCCAGTAGTCCCGGCGTAGCGGGAGGAACCGGGGAGCTGTTTTTT
TRBV7-2,many,TRBJ1-1,NA,CASSRGGENTEAFF,TGTGCCAGCAGCCGAGGTGGGGAAAACACTGAAGCTTTCTTT
TRBV27,NA,TRBJ1-2,NA,CASSSPSAGIYGYTF,TGTGCCAGCAGTTCCCCCTCGGCAGGAATCTATGGCTACACCTTC
TRBV29-1,NA,TRBJ2-7,TRBD1,CSVVGGTGRRSEQYF,TGCAGCGTTGTCGGTGGGACAGGGAGACGGAGCGAGCAGTACTTC
TRBV7-9,NA,TRBJ2-7,NA,CASSLNRVRGYEQYF,TGTGCCAGCAGCTTAAACAGGGTTCGTGGCTACGAGCAGTACTTC
TRBV7-8,few,TRBJ1-2,NA,CASSQEVNRAGFYGYTF,TGTGCCAGCAGCCAAGAGGTAAACAGGGCAGGATTCTATGGCTACACCTTC
TRBV27,NA,TRBJ1-5,NA,CASGDNLDQPQHF,TGTGCCAGCGGGGACAACCTCGATCAGCCCCAGCATTTT
TRBV19,NA,TRBJ1-5,NA,CASSRDINQPQHF,TGTGCCAGTAGTAGGGACATCAATCAGCCCCAGCATTTT
TRBV7-2,many,TRBJ1-1,NA,CASSSAIRSVAFF,TGTGCCAGCAGCTCGGCCATACGATCCGTGGCTTTCTTT
TRBV20-1,many,TRBJ1-5,TRBD1,CSAVGTANQPQHF,TGCAGTGCCGTCGGGACAGCCAATCAGCCCCAGCATTTT
TRBV7-3,few,TRBJ2-7,NA,CASSQGQNTDEQYF,TGCGCCAGCAGCCAAGGACAAAACACGGACGAGCAGTACTTC
TRBV7-2,few,TRBJ1-2,NA,CASSPDVGPGYTF,TGTGCCAGCAGTCCGGACGTTGGGCCTGGCTACACCTTC
TRBV10-3,NA,TRBJ1-1,TRBD1,CAISGTPGGGTEAFF,TGTGCCATCAGTGGTACCCCAGGGGGGGGAACTGAAGCTTTCTTT
TRBV5-8,few,TRBJ1-2,NA,CASSFYTEGSYGYTF,TGTGCCAGCAGCTTTTATACCGAGGGGAGCTATGGCTACACCTTC
TRBV25-1,few,TRBJ1-1,NA,CASSSRGIANTEAFF,TGTGCCAGCAGTTCCCGAGGGATAGCGAACACTGAAGCTTTCTTT
TRBV20-1,once,TRBJ1-2,NA,CSALLPRGYTF,TGCAGTGCTCTCCTACCCCGTGGCTACACCTTC
TRBV29-1,NA,TRBJ2-7,TRBD2,CSVAGGASGAYEQYF,TGCAGCGTCGCAGGAGGGGCTAGCGGGGCCTACGAGCAGTACTTC
TRBV7-2,once,TRBJ2-6,TRBD1,CASSSGQGGNVLTF,TGTGCCAGCAGCTCAGGACAGGGTGGCAACGTCCTGACTTTC
TRBV6-2/TRBV6-3,few,TRBJ1-6,TRBD1,CASRNAGGRNSPLHF,TGTGCCAGCAGAAACGCAGGGGGCCGGAATTCACCCCTCCACTTT